This is a list of T cell receptor beta chains from one sample in a study of OX40 agonist ivuxolimab in advanced cancers. The assay was immunoSEQ multiplex PCR, and TCRdb's table has in-frame clones only and misses some. The data show some 59,000 clones, roughly 88% seen once. Source: CD4+ or CD8+ T cells sorted from blood, taken in a trial of the OX40 agonist ivuxolimab. The receptor source for this set is an adult with an advanced solid tumor such as melanoma, head and neck, liver or kidney cancer. Both conserved end residues are part of each CDR3. The D gene is left open where the match is weak. Expanded clones get a size class; other rows say once, few or many, or leave the size out.

D gene,J gene,V gene,clone size,CDR3 DNA,CDR3 protein
TRBD1,TRBJ1-3,TRBV15,-,TGTGCCACCAGCAGAGACCCGGACAGGGCTTCTGGAAACACCATATATTTT,CATSRDPDRASGNTIYF
TRBD2,TRBJ2-7,TRBV28,-,TGTGCCAGCAGTCCCACTAGCGGGGGTACCTACGAGCAGTACTTC,CASSPTSGGTYEQYF
TRBD2,TRBJ2-5,TRBV7-7,-,TGTGCTAGCAGCTTACGGGGGGGGCCCTCAGAGACCCAGTACTTC,CASSLRGGPSETQYF
-,TRBJ2-7,TRBV7-9,-,TGTGCCAGCAGCTTACACCAGGCGACAGAGCAGTACTTC,CASSLHQATEQYF
TRBD1,TRBJ2-3,TRBV5-1,-,TGCGCCAGCAGCTGGAACACAGGGGGCAGAGCAGATACGCAGTATTTT,CASSWNTGGRADTQYF
-,TRBJ1-6,TRBV28,-,TGTGCCAGCAGTCCGTCCGGGGGGGACTATAATTCACCCCTCCACTTT,CASSPSGGDYNSPLHF
-,TRBJ2-5,TRBV6-5,-,TGTGCCAGCAGTTCCCTGGGGGACCAAGAGACCCAGTACTTC,CASSSLGDQETQYF
-,TRBJ2-7,TRBV7-9,-,TGTGCCAGCAGCCCCGGCGGGTCGCAGTACTTC,CASSPGGSQYF
TRBD2,TRBJ2-3,TRBV19,-,TGTGCCAGTAGTAGCCCCGGGGGGGTCACAGATACGCAGTATTTT,CASSSPGGVTDTQYF
TRBD1,TRBJ1-2,TRBV18,-,TGTGCCAGCTCACCAGTTGAGACAGGGGCGAATGGCTACACCTTC,CASSPVETGANGYTF
TRBD2,TRBJ2-5,TRBV7-2,-,TGTGCCAGCAGCCGAACTAGCGGGGGGGAGAAGACCCAGTACTTC,CASSRTSGGEKTQYF
-,TRBJ1-1,TRBV2,-,TGTGCCAGCAGTGAACGAGGGGTACGGAACACTGAAGCTTTCTTT,CASSERGVRNTEAFF
-,TRBJ2-5,TRBV10-3,-,TGTGCCACCAAACTCGAAGAGACCCAGTACTTC,CATKLEETQYF
-,TRBJ1-2,TRBV18,-,TGTGCCAGCTCACCAGGGGGTGAGGGAGGCTACACCTTC,CASSPGGEGGYTF
-,TRBJ1-1,TRBV2,-,TGTGCCAGCAGCGACCCCCCTTGGGGGCGGACCACTGAAGCTTTCTTT,CASSDPPWGRTTEAFF
TRBD1,TRBJ1-6,TRBV6-8,few,TGTGCCAGCAGTTACTATCCTTGGGACAGGGGGCAGGGTAATACACCCCTCCACTTT,CASSYYPWDRGQGNTPLHF
TRBD1,TRBJ2-1,TRBV5-1,-,TGCGCCAGCAGCTTGGTCCCTCCGGGACAGGGCCGCAATGAGCAGTTCTTC,CASSLVPPGQGRNEQFF
-,TRBJ1-2,TRBV7-2,-,TGTGCCAGCAGCTTATGGGCAGCTAACTATGGCTACACCTTC,CASSLWAANYGYTF
-,TRBJ1-5,TRBV21-1,-,TGTGCCAGACCCCAGGGGGCGCGACGTCAGCCCCAGCATTTT,CARPQGARRQPQHF
-,TRBJ2-2,TRBV14,-,TGTGCCAGCAGCCAAGATTTAGTGAACTCCCGAGGTGGGGAGCTGTTTTTT,CASSQDLVNSRGGELFF
TRBD1,TRBJ1-6,TRBV6-5,-,TGTGCCAGCAGTTACCAACAGGGGGCAAATTCACCCCTCCACTTT,CASSYQQGANSPLHF
-,TRBJ1-3,TRBV5-4,-,TGTGCCAGCAGCTTGGACAGAGCGTCTGGAAACACCATATATTTT,CASSLDRASGNTIYF
TRBD1,TRBJ1-6,TRBV5-1,-,TGCGCCAGCAGCCTCGGACAGGCCGCTACGGGGTCACCCCTCCACTTT,CASSLGQAATGSPLHF
TRBD2,TRBJ2-1,TRBV7-3,few,TGTGCCAGCAGCTTTAGCGGGGGGGAGCAGTTCTTC,CASSFSGGEQFF
-,TRBJ1-6,TRBV6-6,few,TGTGCCAGCAGTTACTCGGGACAAAGGGGATCACCCCTCCACTTT,CASSYSGQRGSPLHF
-,TRBJ1-5,TRBV5-8,-,TGTGCCAGCAGCTTCCTGGGTCTTAGCAATCAGCCCCAGCATTTT,CASSFLGLSNQPQHF
-,TRBJ1-4,TRBV6-1,-,TGTGCCAGCAGTCGGTTCGTGGGGAACGAAAAACTGTTTTTT,CASSRFVGNEKLFF
-,TRBJ2-7,TRBV4-2,-,TGTGCCAGCAGCCAAGACAGAACTAGGGAGCAGTACTTC,CASSQDRTREQYF
-,TRBJ1-6,TRBV6-5,once,TGTGCCAGCAGTTCTCAGGTAGCCTATAATTCACCCCTCCACTTT,CASSSQVAYNSPLHF
-,TRBJ1-2,TRBV5-6,-,TGTGCCAGCAGCTACACCGGGGGCTACACCTTC,CASSYTGGYTF
TRBD1,TRBJ1-1,TRBV28,once,TGTGCCAGCAGACAAGGGGGCATGAACACTGAAGCTTTCTTT,CASRQGGMNTEAFF
-,TRBJ1-4,TRBV6-1,-,TGTGCCAGCAGTGGAGGGACCGCTGTAACTAATGAAAAACTGTTTTTT,CASSGGTAVTNEKLFF
-,TRBJ1-6,TRBV28,few,TGTGCCAGCACCGCGAGGTCGGCCCTCCACTTT,CASTARSALHF
-,TRBJ2-2,TRBV30,-,TGTGCCTGTTGTCTAGCGACCTCGAACACCGGGGAGCTGTTTTTT,CACCLATSNTGELFF
-,TRBJ1-1,TRBV6-5,-,TGTGCCAGCAGTTTGGACCCGAACACTGAAGCTTTCTTT,CASSLDPNTEAFF
-,TRBJ2-3,TRBV6-5,-,TGTGCCAGCAGTTACGCTGGAGGTCGGAATCTGGATACGCAGTATTTT,CASSYAGGRNLDTQYF
TRBD1,TRBJ1-1,TRBV4-1,-,TGCGCCAGCAGCCTTAGGGGGGGGGACAGTAACACTGAAGCTTTCTTT,CASSLRGGDSNTEAFF
TRBD1,TRBJ2-2,TRBV2,once,TGTGCCAGCACCCTGGGACAGTTCGCGAACACCGGGGAGCTGTTTTTT,CASTLGQFANTGELFF
TRBD2,TRBJ2-5,TRBV5-5,-,TGTGCCAGCAGCTTACGGGCGGGGGAAGAGACCCAGTACTTC,CASSLRAGEETQYF
-,TRBJ2-7,TRBV6-6,-,TGTGCCAGCGGGGGGCAGGGCGACTACGAGCAGTACTTC,CASGGQGDYEQYF
-,TRBJ2-5,TRBV19,medium-sized,TGTGCCAGTGGGCAGACAGAGGCGACCCAGTACTTC,CASGQTEATQYF
TRBD1,TRBJ2-6,TRBV7-2,-,TGTGCCAGCAGCTCCGGACAGGGCCCTGGGGCCAACGTCCTGACTTTC,CASSSGQGPGANVLTF
TRBD1,TRBJ1-2,TRBV28,-,TGTGCCAGCAGCCCAGGCACAGGGGGTGGCTACACCTTC,CASSPGTGGGYTF
TRBD1,TRBJ2-1,TRBV7-6,-,TGTGCCAGCAGCTCCACCGGGACAGGGAACTACAATGAGCAGTTCTTC,CASSSTGTGNYNEQFF
-,TRBJ2-7,TRBV7-7,-,TGTGCTAGCAGCTCCGTCGTAGGGCAGTACTTC,CASSSVVGQYF
-,TRBJ2-7,TRBV6-5,-,TGTGCCAGCAGTGTAGGACAGATACTAAACGAGCAGTACTTC,CASSVGQILNEQYF
-,TRBJ1-3,TRBV4-1,-,TGCGCCAGCAGCCAAGGGCCAGGCGAGGGCGCTGGAAACACCATATATTTT,CASSQGPGEGAGNTIYF
TRBD2,TRBJ2-5,TRBV19,once,TGTGCCAGTAGTGAGGGACTAGCGGGCGGCAGGGAGACCCAGTACTTC,CASSEGLAGGRETQYF